Shown below are 26 T cell receptor beta chains from a single sample sequenced in a study of CD8 T cells in ankylosing spondylitis. From the 5' RACE reads, TCRdb called clonotypes with MiXCR, one entry per CDR3 protein. The sample lists roughly 200,000 distinct CDR3 sequences; roughly 12% were seen once. Sample: blood, either unsorted or a sorted T cell fraction (not recorded which). The source is a male donor with ankylosing spondylitis or in good health (not recorded which).

This clonotype showed up many times. V is TRBV29-1 and J is TRBJ2-1; D remains ambiguous. V shed 1 base and J shed 3 bases, with 4 bases lying between them. CDR3 length equals 12 residues. Germline loops: CDR1 SQVTM, CDR2 ANQGSEA. The chain's CDR3 is CSVEAIYNEQFF. The CDR3, as DNA: TGCAGCGTTGAAGCGATCTACAATGAGCAGTTCTTC.

This clonotype showed up just a few times. V gene TRBV5-8 combines with J gene TRBJ2-1; D could derive from TRBD1 or TRBD2 (7 bases each). Trimming took 2 bases from V and 7 from J, leaving 10 bases between them. The length of the CDR3 is 13 residues. Germline CDR1 is SGHTS and CDR2 is YDEGEE. CDR3 region: CASSFRGGNEQFF. In DNA, the CDR3 is TGTGCCAGCAGCTTCAGGGGGGGGAATGAGCAGTTCTTC. The variable domain in full, completed from reference TRBV5-8 and TRBJ2-1, reads EAGVTQSPTHLIKTRGQQATLRCSPISGHTSVYWYQQALGLGLQFLLWYDEGEERNRGNFPPRFSGRQFPNYSSELNVNALELEDSALYLCASSFRGGNEQFFGPGTRLTVL.

The chain carries TRBV7-9 and TRBJ2-2; TRBD1 matches 7 bases. This CDR3 is 14 amino acids long. Trimming cost V 4 bases and J 5 bases; bases outside gene matches: 4. From germline, CDR1 is SEHNR and CDR2 FQNEAQ (reference sequence). CDR3 loop: CASSSGGRTGELFF. CDR3 bases: TGTGCCAGCAGCTCAGGGGGAAGGACCGGGGAGCTGTTTTTT.

This clonotype was detected only a few times. This rearrangement joins TRBV7-9 to TRBJ2-5; the match to TRBD1 covers 10 bases. V was pared by 4 bases and J by 4 bases, with 12 bases of the junction left unmatched. Germline V gives CDR1 SEHNR, CDR2 FQNEAQ (reference sequence). CDR3 size: 17 residues. The CDR3 coding sequence is TGTGCCAGCAGCTCCCCCTTCGGGACAGGGGAGGGAGAGACCCAGTACTTC. Amino acids: CASSSPFGTGEGETQYF.

This clonotype was counted between two and nine times. This chain joins TRBV12-5 and TRBJ1-1; D gene ambiguous. CDR3 length: 15 residues. Germline loops: CDR1 LGHNT, CDR2 FRNRAP. Between the trimmed V and J ends, which lost 0 bases and 4 bases, there was a span of 12 bases. The CDR3, as DNA: TGTGCTAGTGGTTTGGTACCCCCTTGGGGCACTGAAGCTTTCTTT. Residues: CASGLVPPWGTEAFF.

The CDR3 region has the DNA TGTGCCAGCAGCTCCTTTTTAGCGCAAGAGACCCAGTACTTC. Encoded protein: CASSSFLAQETQYF. This chain links TRBV11-2 with TRBJ2-5; TRBD2 is a possible D gene (5 bases). Trimming left V 4 bases short and J 2 bases short, with 11 bases between. The CDR3 is made up of 14 amino acids. Germline V gene lookup returns CDR1 SGHAT and CDR2 FQNNGV. The full variable domain, its missing parts supplied by reference TRBV11-2 and TRBJ2-5, is EAGVAQSPRYKIIEKRQSVAFWCNPISGHATLYWYQQILGQGPKLLIQFQNNGVVDDSQLPKDRFSAERLKGVDSTLKIQPAKLEDSAVYLCASSSFLAQETQYFGPGTRLLVL.

This clonotype appeared many times. The V call is TRBV5-6, the J call TRBJ2-2; the D gene is possibly TRBD1 (5 bases). The CDR3 is 15 amino acids. Germline values: CDR1 SGHDT, CDR2 YYEEEE. V was pared by 0 bases and J by 5 bases, with 11 bases between. CDR3: CASSLGTRRTGELFF. CDR3 bases: TGTGCCAGCAGCTTGGGGACACGCCGGACCGGGGAGCTGTTTTTT.

V gene TRBV27 combines with J gene TRBJ2-2, with TRBD2 matching 8 bases. The CDR3 spans 19 residues. Trimming cost V 4 bases and J 4 bases; bases outside gene matches: 17. CDR1 is MNHEY and CDR2 is SMNVEV in the germline V gene (reference sequence). DNA of the CDR3: TGTGCCAGCAGTTCCTCCCCCGGTCTAGGCGCGGGGGGCACCGGGGAGCTGTTTTTT. The encoded protein is CASSSSPGLGAGGTGELFF.

The V gene is TRBV7-9, the J gene TRBJ1-4; D unresolved. Per germline, CDR1 SEHNR and CDR2 FQNEAQ (reference sequence). The CDR3 consists of 12 residues. V was clipped by 5 bases and J by 12 bases, with 13 bases between them. The CDR3: CASSGAGWQLFF. The CDR3 bases are TGTGCCAGCAGCGGAGCGGGGTGGCAACTGTTTTTT.

This clonotype was detected only a few times. V usage is TRBV7-8 and J usage is TRBJ2-3; D gene ambiguous. CDR1 and CDR2 (germline): SGHVS, FQNEAQ. Trimming removed 0 bases from V and 0 bases from J, with 16 bases in between. This CDR3 is 18 amino acids long. This CDR3 reads CASSLAPELVASTDTQYF. The DNA of the CDR3 is TGTGCCAGCAGCTTAGCGCCTGAGTTAGTAGCTAGCACAGATACGCAGTATTTT. Combining the CDR3 with reference TRBV7-8 and TRBJ2-3 gives the whole variable domain GAGVSQSPRYKVAKRGQDVALRCDPISGHVSLFWYQQALGQGPEFLTYFQNEAQLDKSGLPSDRFFAERPEGSVSTLKIQRTQQEDSAVYLCASSLAPELVASTDTQYFGPGTRLTVL.

CDR3 loop: CASRGRFSYEQYF. In nucleotides, the CDR3 is TGTGCCAGCCGCGGACGGTTCTCCTACGAGCAGTACTTC. V usage is TRBV18 and J usage is TRBJ2-7; no clear D. The germline V and J ends were trimmed by 8 bases and 0 bases, with 11 bases remaining between them. Germline V gene sequence: CDR1 KGHSH, CDR2 LQKENI. This CDR3 has 13 amino acids.

This clonotype was observed many times. The rearrangement joins TRBV6-5 to TRBJ1-2; tentatively, D is TRBD1 (6 bases). CDR3 length: 12 residues. The germline V gene has CDR1 MNHEY and CDR2 SVGAGI. V was shortened by 5 bases and J by 5 bases, with 9 bases between the two germline ends. CDR3 sequence (DNA): TGTGCCAGCAGTCTAACAGGGTATGGCTACACCTTC. Its translation is CASSLTGYGYTF.

The chain couples TRBV15 to TRBJ2-6; D gene uncertain. The CDR3 consists of 13 residues. V lost 5 bases and J 5 bases, leaving 7 bases between the germline ends. Per germline, CDR1 LNHNV and CDR2 YYDKDF (reference sequence). The CDR3 loop is CATSSGRANVLTF. In DNA, the CDR3 is TGTGCCACCAGCTCCGGTAGGGCCAACGTCCTGACTTTC.

The chain recombines TRBV7-2 with TRBJ2-7; D unclear. Germline CDR1 reads SGHTA; CDR2 reads FQGNSA. Between the trimmed V and J ends, which lost 5 bases and 4 bases, there was a span of 15 bases. The CDR3 covers 14 residues. The CDR3 sequence is CASSPAVGDYEQYF. CDR3 sequence (DNA): TGTGCCAGCAGCCCCGCAGTTGGAGATTACGAGCAGTACTTC.

This clonotype was seen ten or more times. The genes are TRBV6-4 and TRBJ2-3; TRBD2 agrees at 13 bases. There are 15 residues in the CDR3. Germline V gene lookup returns CDR1 MRHNA and CDR2 SNTAGT. The junction had 4 bases not matched to a gene; V was cut back by 6 bases and J by 4 bases. The CDR3 nucleotides are TGTGCCAGCAGCGAACTAGCGGGGGGGTCAGATACGCAGTATTTT. Translation gives CASSELAGGSDTQYF.

This clonotype was detected only a few times. The CDR3 here is CASSRATGVAEKLFF. CDR3 bases: TGCGCCAGCAGCCGAGCGACAGGGGTCGCGGAAAAACTGTTTTTT. The chain employs TRBV4-1 and TRBJ1-4; 8 nucleotides align to TRBD1. V trimming: 4 bases; J trimming: 8 bases; junction bases outside the gene matches: 9. The CDR3 is 15 amino acids. Germline V gene data show CDR1 as MGHRA and CDR2 as YSYEKL.

The chain employs TRBV27 and TRBJ2-1, with 7 nucleotides matching TRBD2. V lost 10 bases and J lost 2; bases outside the gene matches: 14. Germline loops: CDR1 MNHEY, CDR2 SMNVEV (reference sequence). This CDR3 region has 16 residues. The CDR3 protein is CATLPRGGLTYNEQFF. For the CDR3, the DNA is TGTGCCACCCTACCACGGGGAGGGTTGACCTACAATGAGCAGTTCTTC.

This clonotype has just a few counts. The V gene is TRBV27, the J gene TRBJ2-7; tentative D call: TRBD1 (5 bases). Germline CDR1 and CDR2: MNHEY and SMNVEV (reference sequence). The CDR3 length is 15 residues. V was pared by 4 bases and J by 4 bases, with 17 bases between. DNA of the CDR3: TGTGCCAGCAGTTACGGCAGGGTGGGTACGTACGAGCAGTACTTC. Translation: CASSYGRVGTYEQYF.

Comment on this clonotype: As the CDR3 is not closed by the conserved phenylalanine or tryptophan, this likely results from a read error. Because the CDR3's place on the DNA is in doubt, the DNA is left out and the CDR3 is given as listed by TCRdb. The J gene is TRBJ2-7, the V gene TRBV21-1; the table's D call of TRBD1 was not tested on the DNA. TRBV21-1 is assigned pseudogene status. The CDR3 length is 15 residues, termini included. The CDR3 spells CASSNGTANSYEQYL.

The rearrangement joins TRBV20-1 to TRBJ2-5; D call uncertain. CDR1 and CDR2 from the germline V gene are DFQATT and SNEGSKA (reference sequence). The V end lost 0 bases, the J end lost 3 bases, and 14 bases lay between the germline ends. The length of the CDR3 is 15 residues. The DNA for the CDR3 is TGCAGTGCTAGAGATCCGCGCAACGCCGAAGAGACCCAGTACTTC. Amino acid sequence: CSARDPRNAEETQYF.

This chain joins TRBV20-1 and TRBJ2-1, with a possible D match to TRBD2 (6 bases). V dropped 3 bases and J dropped 10 bases, with 19 bases sitting between them. This CDR3 comprises 14 residues. Germline V gene lookup returns CDR1 DFQATT and CDR2 SNEGSKA (reference sequence). In DNA, the CDR3 is TGCAGTGCTAGCCCTTATGTGACCGGGGGAGAGCAGTTCTTC. It codes for CSASPYVTGGEQFF.

The chain has TRBV7-8 and TRBJ1-3; D ambiguous. The length of the CDR3 is 13 residues. The V end lost 4 bases, the J end lost 0 bases, and 4 bases lay between the germline ends. Germline V CDR1 and CDR2: SGHVS, FQNEAQ. CDR3: CASSWGSGNTIYF. CDR3 nucleotide sequence: TGTGCCAGCAGCTGGGGCTCTGGAAACACCATATATTTT. Filled out from reference TRBV7-8 and TRBJ1-3, the complete variable domain reads GAGVSQSPRYKVAKRGQDVALRCDPISGHVSLFWYQQALGQGPEFLTYFQNEAQLDKSGLPSDRFFAERPEGSVSTLKIQRTQQEDSAVYLCASSWGSGNTIYFGEGSWLTVV.

The rearrangement uses TRBV15 and TRBJ2-7, with unresolved D. Germline V gene lookup returns CDR1 LNHNV and CDR2 YYDKDF (reference sequence). V lost 0 bases, J lost 3 bases, and 15 bases lay in between. The CDR3 totals 16 residues. CDR3 in amino acids: CATSRDPATTYYEQYF. CDR3 coding DNA: TGTGCCACCAGCAGAGATCCGGCAACTACTTACTACGAGCAGTACTTC.

CDR3 nucleotides: TGTGCCAGCAGCTTATCGGGGGCGAGGGAGACCCAGTACTTC. The encoded protein is CASSLSGARETQYF. The chain joins TRBV11-2 to TRBJ2-5; D may match TRBD1 or TRBD2 (6 bases each). CDR1 SGHAT and CDR2 FQNNGV come from the germline V gene. Trimming removed 2 bases from V and 5 bases from J, with 12 bases in between. The CDR3 sequence is 14 residues long.

This clonotype has ten or more counts. The rearrangement links TRBV29-1 to TRBJ1-3, with D tentatively TRBD1 (5 bases). Germline CDR1 is SQVTM and CDR2 is ANQGSEA. The V end was cut by 6 bases, the J end by 0 bases, with 12 bases between. This CDR3 comprises 14 residues. The CDR3 loop reads CSVQDLASGNTIYF. As DNA, the CDR3 is TGCAGCGTACAGGATCTCGCCTCTGGAAACACCATATATTTT. The entire variable domain, with the rest obtained from reference TRBV29-1 and TRBJ1-3, is as follows: SAVISQKPSRDICQRGTSLTIQCQVDSQVTMMFWYRQQPGQSLTLIATANQGSEATYESGFVIDKFPISRPNLTFSTLTVSNMSPEDSSIYLCSVQDLASGNTIYFGEGSWLTVV.

This clonotype was picked up many times. The chain recombines TRBV5-4 with TRBJ2-1, with 9 bases that match TRBD2. The length of the CDR3 is 17 residues. The V and J ends lost 0 bases and 3 bases, in that order; junction bases with no gene match: 7. Germline V gene data show CDR1 as SGHNT and CDR2 as YYREEE (reference sequence). Here the CDR3 DNA reads TGTGCCAGCAGCTTGGGTTCGCGGGGGGGCCTCTACAATGAGCAGTTCTTC. Protein: CASSLGSRGGLYNEQFF.